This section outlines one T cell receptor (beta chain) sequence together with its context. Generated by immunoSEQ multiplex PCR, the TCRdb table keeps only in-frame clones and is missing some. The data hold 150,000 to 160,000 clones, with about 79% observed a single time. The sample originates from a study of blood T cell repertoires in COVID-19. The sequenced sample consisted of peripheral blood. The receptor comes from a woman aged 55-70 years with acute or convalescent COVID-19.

The CDR3 sequence is CASSHLAGGRREQFF. CDR3 sequence (DNA): TGTGCCAGCAGCCACCTAGCGGGGGGGAGAAGGGAGCAGTTCTTC. The J gene is TRBJ2-1, the V gene TRBV7-9; TRBD2 matches at 12 bases. With 5 bases clipped from V and 10 bases from J, the junction kept 9 bases outside the gene matches. This CDR3 region has 15 residues. Germline CDR1 reads SEHNR; CDR2 reads FQNEAQ (reference sequence).